The TCR beta chain under discussion was sequenced for a study of CD4+ T cells in melanoma. Findings and limits, study-wide: A reported correlation linked neoantigen-specific CD4+ T cells to CD8+, macrophage and B cell function. Diverse differentiation states were reported for melanoma neoantigen-specific CD4+ T cells.

For this clone: Its antigen is not known.

CDR3 length: 15 residues. Looked up from germline, CDR1 is SGHRS and CDR2 is YFSETQ. The V and J ends lost 0 bases and 3 bases respectively, with 12 bases between them. Profiled with immunoSEQ multiplex PCR; TCRdb holds only in-frame clones, not every one. The sample records approximately 19,000 clones, roughly 78% being singletons. This chain uses TRBV5-1 with TRBJ1-1; D remains ambiguous. This TCR was sampled from a human donor with melanoma. The CDR3 region is CASSLAVSGDTEAFF. CDR3 DNA sequence: TGCGCCAGCAGCTTGGCAGTAAGCGGGGACACTGAAGCTTTCTTT.